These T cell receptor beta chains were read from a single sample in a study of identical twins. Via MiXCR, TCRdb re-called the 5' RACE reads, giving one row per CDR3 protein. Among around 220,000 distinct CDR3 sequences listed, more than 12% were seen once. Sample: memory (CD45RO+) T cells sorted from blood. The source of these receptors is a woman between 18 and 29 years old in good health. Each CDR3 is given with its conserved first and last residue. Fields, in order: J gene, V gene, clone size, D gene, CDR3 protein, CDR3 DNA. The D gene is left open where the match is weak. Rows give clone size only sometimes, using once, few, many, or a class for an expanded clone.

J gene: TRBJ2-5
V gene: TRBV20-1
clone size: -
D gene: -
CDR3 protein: CSARDGNQETQYF
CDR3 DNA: TGCAGTGCTAGAGACGGGAACCAAGAGACCCAGTACTTC

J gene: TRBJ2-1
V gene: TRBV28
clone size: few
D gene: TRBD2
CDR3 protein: CASIRGGGGEQFF
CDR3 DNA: TGTGCCAGCATACGCGGGGGGGGAGGTGAGCAGTTCTTC

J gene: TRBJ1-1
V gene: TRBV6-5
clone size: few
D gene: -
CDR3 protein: CASSYSAWGLNTEAFF
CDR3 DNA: TGTGCCAGCAGTTACTCGGCTTGGGGGCTGAACACTGAAGCTTTCTTT

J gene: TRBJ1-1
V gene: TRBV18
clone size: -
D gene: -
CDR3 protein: CASSQTEGLGTEAFF
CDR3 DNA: TGTGCCAGCTCACAGACGGAAGGGTTGGGCACTGAAGCTTTCTTT

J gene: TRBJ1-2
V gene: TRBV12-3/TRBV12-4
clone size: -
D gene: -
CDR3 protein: CASSSRGGYTF
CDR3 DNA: TGTGCCAGCAGTTCCCGGGGCGGCTACACCTTC

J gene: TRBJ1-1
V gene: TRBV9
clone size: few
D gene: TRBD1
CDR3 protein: CASSAPGQASKAFF
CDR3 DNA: TGTGCCAGCAGCGCGCCGGGACAGGCGAGCAAAGCTTTCTTT

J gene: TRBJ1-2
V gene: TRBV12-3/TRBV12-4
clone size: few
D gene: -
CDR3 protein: CASSLILGRGYTF
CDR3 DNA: TGTGCCAGCAGCTTAATATTGGGGAGAGGCTACACCTTC

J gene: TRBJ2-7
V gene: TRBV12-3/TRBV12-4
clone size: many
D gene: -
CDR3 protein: CASSFGTSNEQYF
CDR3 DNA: TGTGCCAGCAGTTTCGGGACTTCCAACGAGCAGTACTTC

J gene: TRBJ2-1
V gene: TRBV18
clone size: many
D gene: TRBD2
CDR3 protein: CASSPGGLAGGWVPYNEQFF
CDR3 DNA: TGTGCCAGCTCACCAGGAGGACTAGCGGGAGGTTGGGTCCCCTACAATGAGCAGTTCTTC

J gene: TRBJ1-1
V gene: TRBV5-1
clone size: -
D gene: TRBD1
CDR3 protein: CASSLQTGALTNTEAFF
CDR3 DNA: TGCGCCAGCAGCCTTCAGACAGGGGCCCTTACCAACACTGAAGCTTTCTTT

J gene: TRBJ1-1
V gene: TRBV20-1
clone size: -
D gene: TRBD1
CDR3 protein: CSAKTGVWPAEAFF
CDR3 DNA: TGCAGTGCTAAGACAGGGGTATGGCCAGCGGAAGCTTTCTTT

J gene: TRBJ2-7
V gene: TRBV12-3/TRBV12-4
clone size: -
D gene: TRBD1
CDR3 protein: CASSLVQGPSYEQYF
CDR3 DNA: TGTGCCAGCAGTTTAGTACAGGGGCCCTCCTACGAGCAGTACTTC

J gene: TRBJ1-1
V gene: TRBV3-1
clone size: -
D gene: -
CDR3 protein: CASSQESVGTEAFF
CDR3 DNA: TGTGCCAGCAGCCAAGAGAGTGTTGGCACTGAAGCTTTCTTT

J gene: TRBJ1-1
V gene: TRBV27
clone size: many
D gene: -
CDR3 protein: CASSLAAGETEAFF
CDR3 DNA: TGTGCCAGCAGTTTAGCGGCAGGGGAGACTGAAGCTTTCTTT

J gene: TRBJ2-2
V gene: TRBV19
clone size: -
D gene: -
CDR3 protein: CASRVGAANTGELFF
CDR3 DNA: TGTGCCAGTAGGGTGGGGGCTGCGAACACCGGGGAGCTGTTTTTT

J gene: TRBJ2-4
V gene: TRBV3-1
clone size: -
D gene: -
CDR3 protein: CASSQGTRSGNIQYF
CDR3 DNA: TGTGCCAGCAGCCAGGGGACACGGTCGGGAAACATTCAGTACTTC

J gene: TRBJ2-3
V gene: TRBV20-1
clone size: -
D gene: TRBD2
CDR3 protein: CSASAASGSTDTQYF
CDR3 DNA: TGCAGTGCTAGTGCGGCTAGCGGTAGCACAGATACGCAGTATTTT

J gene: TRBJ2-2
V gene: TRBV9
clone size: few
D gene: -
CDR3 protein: CASSPTSLGGTGELFF
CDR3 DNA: TGTGCCAGCAGCCCAACCAGCCTGGGGGGCACCGGGGAGCTGTTTTTT

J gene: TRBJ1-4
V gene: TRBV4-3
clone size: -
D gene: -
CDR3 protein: CASCQRWGANEKLFF
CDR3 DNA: TGCGCCAGCTGCCAAAGGTGGGGTGCTAATGAAAAACTGTTTTTT

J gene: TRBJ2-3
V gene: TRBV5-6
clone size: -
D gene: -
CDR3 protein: CASSFSVGFSTDTQYF
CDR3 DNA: TGTGCCAGCAGCTTCTCAGTAGGGTTTAGCACGGATACGCAGTATTTT

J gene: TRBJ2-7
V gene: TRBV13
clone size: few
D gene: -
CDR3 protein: CASSLRHGSSYEQYF
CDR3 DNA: TGTGCCAGCAGCTTAAGACACGGATCCTCCTACGAGCAGTACTTC

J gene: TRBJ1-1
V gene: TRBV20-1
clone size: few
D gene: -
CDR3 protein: CSADDSRTEAFF
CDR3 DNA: TGCAGTGCGGACGACTCTAGAACTGAAGCTTTCTTT

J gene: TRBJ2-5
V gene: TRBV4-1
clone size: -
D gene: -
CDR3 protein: CASSQGPKETQYF
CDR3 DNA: TGCGCCAGCAGCCAGGGACCGAAAGAGACCCAGTACTTC

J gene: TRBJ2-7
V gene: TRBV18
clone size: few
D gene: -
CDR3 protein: CASSPMTREQYF
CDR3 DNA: TGTGCCAGCTCACCAATGACAAGGGAGCAGTACTTC

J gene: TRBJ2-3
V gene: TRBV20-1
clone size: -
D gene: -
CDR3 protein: CSATGWGSTDTQYF
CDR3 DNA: TGCAGTGCTACGGGTTGGGGTAGCACAGATACGCAGTATTTT

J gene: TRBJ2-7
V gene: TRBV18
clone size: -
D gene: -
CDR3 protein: CASSPPSRTGEQYF
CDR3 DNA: TGTGCCAGCTCACCACCATCGAGAACCGGCGAGCAGTACTTC

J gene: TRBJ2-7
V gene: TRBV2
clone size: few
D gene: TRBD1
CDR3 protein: CASSKQGARDYEQYF
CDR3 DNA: TGTGCCAGCAGTAAACAGGGGGCGCGGGACTACGAGCAGTACTTC

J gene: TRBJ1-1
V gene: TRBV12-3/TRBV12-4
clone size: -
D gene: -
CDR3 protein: CASSFFQNTEAFF
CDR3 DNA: TGTGCCAGCAGTTTTTTTCAGAACACTGAAGCTTTCTTT

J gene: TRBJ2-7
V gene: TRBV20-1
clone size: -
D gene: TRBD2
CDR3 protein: CSARDERGGKDEQYF
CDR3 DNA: TGCAGTGCTAGAGATGAGCGGGGAGGAAAGGACGAGCAGTACTTC

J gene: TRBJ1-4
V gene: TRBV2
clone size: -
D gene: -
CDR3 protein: CASNNQRGNEKLFF
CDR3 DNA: TGTGCCAGCAATAACCAAAGGGGGAATGAAAAACTGTTTTTT

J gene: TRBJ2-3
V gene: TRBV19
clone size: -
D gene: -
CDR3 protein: CASSPLLGQTDTQYF
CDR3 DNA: TGTGCCAGTAGTCCTCTCCTCGGACAGACAGATACGCAGTATTTT

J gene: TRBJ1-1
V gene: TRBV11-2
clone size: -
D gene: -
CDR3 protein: CASSLTHGPEAFF
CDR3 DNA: TGTGCCAGCAGCCTAACACACGGCCCTGAAGCTTTCTTT

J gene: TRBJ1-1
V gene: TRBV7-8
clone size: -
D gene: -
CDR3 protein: CASSLSRETEAFF
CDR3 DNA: TGTGCCAGCAGCTTATCCAGGGAAACTGAAGCTTTCTTT

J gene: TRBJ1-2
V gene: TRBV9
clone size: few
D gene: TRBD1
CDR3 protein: CASSVWDREGYTF
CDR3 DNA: TGTGCCAGCAGCGTCTGGGACAGGGAAGGCTACACCTTC

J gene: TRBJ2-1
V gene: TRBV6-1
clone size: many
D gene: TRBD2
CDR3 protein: CASRALAGGHNEQFF
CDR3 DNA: TGTGCCAGCAGGGCCCTAGCGGGGGGGCATAATGAGCAGTTCTTC

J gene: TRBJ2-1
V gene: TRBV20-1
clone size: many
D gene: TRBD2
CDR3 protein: CSAGLAGGPRANEQFF
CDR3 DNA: TGCAGTGCCGGACTAGCGGGGGGGCCCCGGGCGAATGAGCAGTTCTTC

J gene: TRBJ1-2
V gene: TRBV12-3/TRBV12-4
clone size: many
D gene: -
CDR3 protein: CASSLSGTDHRGYTF
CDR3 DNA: TGTGCCAGCAGTTTAAGCGGGACCGATCATAGGGGCTACACCTTC

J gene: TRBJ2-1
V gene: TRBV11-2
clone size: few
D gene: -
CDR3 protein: CASSPNFFRGRVYNEQFF
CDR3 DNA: TGTGCCAGCAGCCCTAATTTTTTTAGGGGGAGGGTATACAATGAGCAGTTCTTC

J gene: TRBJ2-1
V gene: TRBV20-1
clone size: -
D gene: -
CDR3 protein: CSANNRQRSYNEQFF
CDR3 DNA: TGCAGTGCTAATAACCGACAACGCTCCTACAATGAGCAGTTCTTC

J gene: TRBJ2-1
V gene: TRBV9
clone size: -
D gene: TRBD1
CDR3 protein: CASSSGGLSNEQFF
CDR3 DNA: TGTGCCAGCAGCTCAGGGGGCCTTAGCAATGAGCAGTTCTTC

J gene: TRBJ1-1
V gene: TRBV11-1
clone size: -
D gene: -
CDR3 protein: CASSSNLNREAFF
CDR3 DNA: TGTGCCAGCAGCTCGAATTTGAACAGGGAAGCTTTCTTT

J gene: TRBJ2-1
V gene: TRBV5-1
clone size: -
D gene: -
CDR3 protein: CASKGTGVSNEQFF
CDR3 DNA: TGCGCCAGCAAGGGGACGGGAGTGAGTAATGAGCAGTTCTTC

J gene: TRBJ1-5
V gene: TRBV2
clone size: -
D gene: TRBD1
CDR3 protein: CASDRGGGDQPQHF
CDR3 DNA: TGTGCCAGCGACAGGGGGGGAGGCGATCAGCCCCAGCATTTT

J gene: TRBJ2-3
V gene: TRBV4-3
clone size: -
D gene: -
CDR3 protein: CASSQDPGRSTQYF
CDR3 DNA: TGCGCCAGCAGCCAAGACCCGGGGCGGTCTACGCAGTATTTT

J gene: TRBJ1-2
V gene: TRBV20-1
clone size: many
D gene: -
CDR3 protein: CSASQQGGGYGYTF
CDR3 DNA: TGCAGTGCTAGCCAACAGGGAGGCGGCTATGGCTACACCTTC

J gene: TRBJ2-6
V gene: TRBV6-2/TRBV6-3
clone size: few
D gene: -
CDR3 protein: CASTPWRLANVLTF
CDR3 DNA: TGTGCCAGCACTCCTTGGCGGCTGGCCAACGTCCTGACTTTC

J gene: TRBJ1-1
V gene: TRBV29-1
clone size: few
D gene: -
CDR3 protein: CSGENTEAFF
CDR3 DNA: TGCAGCGGGGAGAACACTGAAGCTTTCTTT

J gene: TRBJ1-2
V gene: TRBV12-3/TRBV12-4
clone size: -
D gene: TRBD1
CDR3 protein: CASSFRRTGTLGYTF
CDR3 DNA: TGTGCCAGCAGTTTTCGAAGGACAGGGACTCTTGGCTACACCTTC

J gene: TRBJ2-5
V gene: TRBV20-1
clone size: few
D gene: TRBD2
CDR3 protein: CSARATTSGITQETQYF
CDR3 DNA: TGCAGTGCTAGAGCCACCACTAGCGGGATCACCCAAGAGACCCAGTACTTC

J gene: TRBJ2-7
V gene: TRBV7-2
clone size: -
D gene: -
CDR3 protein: CASSLVAERYEQYF
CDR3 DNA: TGTGCCAGCAGCTTAGTAGCGGAGCGCTACGAGCAGTACTTC

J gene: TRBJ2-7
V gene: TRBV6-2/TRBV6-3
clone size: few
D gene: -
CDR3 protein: CASSRDGTLTYEQYF
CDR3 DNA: TGTGCCAGCAGCAGAGACGGGACGTTAACCTACGAGCAGTACTTC

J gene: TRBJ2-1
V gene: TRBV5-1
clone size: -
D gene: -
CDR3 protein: CASSLQASNYNEQFF
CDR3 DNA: TGCGCCAGCAGCTTACAGGCATCAAACTACAATGAGCAGTTCTTC

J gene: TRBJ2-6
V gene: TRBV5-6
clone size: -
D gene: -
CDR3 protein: CASTPYGPGANVLTF
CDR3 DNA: TGTGCCAGCACCCCGTACGGTCCTGGGGCCAACGTCCTGACTTTC

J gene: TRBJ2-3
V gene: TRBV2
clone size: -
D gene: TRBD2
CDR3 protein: CASSISGGPDTQYF
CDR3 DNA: TGTGCCAGCAGTATTAGCGGGGGGCCAGATACGCAGTATTTT

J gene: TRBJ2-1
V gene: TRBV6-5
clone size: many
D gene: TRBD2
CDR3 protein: CASSYSPRTSGRDNEQFF
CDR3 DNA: TGTGCCAGCAGTTACTCTCCCCGAACTAGCGGGAGGGACAATGAGCAGTTCTTC